The 13 T cell receptor beta chains given below trace back to one sample, sequenced in a study of T cell changes during pregnancy in multiple sclerosis. The protocol was immunoSEQ multiplex PCR, while the TCRdb copy is restricted to in-frame clones and leaves out a portion. The sample holds about 36,000 clones, more than 70% seen once. The specimen was CD8+ T cells from peripheral blood mononuclear cells, collected in the third trimester of pregnancy. The receptor source for this set is a female donor with multiple sclerosis, enrolled in a pregnancy study.

J is TRBJ2-1 and V is TRBV9, with 7 positions matching TRBD2. The CDR3 sequence is 14 residues long. V lost 0 bases and J lost 9; bases outside the gene matches: 6. Germline lookup yields CDR1 SGDLS and CDR2 YYNGEE. In DNA form, the CDR3 reads TGTGCCAGCAGCGTAGTGGGGGGGGGTGGTGAGCAGTTCTTC. Translation: CASSVVGGGGEQFF.

The V gene is TRBV30, the J gene TRBJ1-1; no firm D call. Trimming removed 2 bases at V and 4 bases at J, with 14 bases between. Germline V gene lookup returns CDR1 GTSNPN and CDR2 SVGIG (reference sequence). The CDR3 loop spans 14 amino acids. CDR3 DNA sequence: TGTGCCTGGAGTTTTGTGTCAGGTGGCACTGAAGCTTTCTTT. As protein: CAWSFVSGGTEAFF. The whole variable domain, filled in from reference TRBV30 and TRBJ1-1, reads SQTIHQWPATLVQPVGSPLSLECTVEGTSNPNLYWYRQAAGRGLQLLFYSVGIGQISSEVPQNLSASRPQDRQFILSSKKLLLSDSGFYLCAWSFVSGGTEAFFGQGTRLTVV.

This clone was seen a few times. The chain is built from TRBV2 and TRBJ2-7, with 8 bases fitting TRBD1. Trimming removed 10 bases from V and 5 bases from J; junction bases left unmatched: 22. CDR3 length equals 17 residues. Germline V gene sequence: CDR1 SNHLY, CDR2 FYNNEI. As DNA, the CDR3 is TGTGCCACCAGAGGTCCTATCGGGACAGGTCTTACCGACGAGCAGTACTTC. Protein product: CATRGPIGTGLTDEQYF.

The chain recombines TRBV6-1 with TRBJ1-1, with 10 bases aligning to TRBD1. CDR3 length: 15 residues. The germline V gene encodes CDR1 MNHNS and CDR2 SASEGT. With V trimmed by 1 base and J by 4 bases, 3 bases remained unmatched. The CDR3 region has the DNA TGTGCCAGCAGTGAAGAAGGGACAGGGGTCACTGAAGCTTTCTTT. Amino acids: CASSEEGTGVTEAFF.

The chain joins TRBV5-4 to TRBJ1-6; unclear D gene. The CDR3 loop spans 15 amino acids. V gave up 4 bases and J gave up 1 base, with 9 bases separating them. Germline lookup yields CDR1 SGHNT and CDR2 YYREEE (reference sequence). The CDR3 DNA is TGTGCCAGCAGCCCTGAGGCATCCTATAATTCACCCCTCCACTTT. Its protein is CASSPEASYNSPLHF.

This clone has a single count. V and J are TRBV7-9 and TRBJ2-5; D remains unclear. Trimming left V 2 bases short and J 2 bases short, with 12 bases between. CDR1 is SEHNR, CDR2 FQNEAQ, per germline (reference sequence). This CDR3 is built from 15 residues. For the CDR3, the DNA is TGTGCCAGCAGCTTAATCCCCCACGGGCAAGAGACCCAGTACTTC. As protein: CASSLIPHGQETQYF.

The chain employs TRBV9 and TRBJ2-1, with 7 bases that match TRBD2. Germline-derived CDR1 and CDR2 are SGDLS and YYNGEE. The CDR3 consists of 13 residues. With V trimmed by 7 bases and J by 0 bases, 1 base remained unmatched. CDR3 sequence (DNA): TGTGCCAGCGGGGGGGGCTCCTACAATGAGCAGTTCTTC. Translating it yields CASGGGSYNEQFF.

The CDR3: CASSNPFSTDTQYF. The CDR3 coding sequence is TGTGCCAGCAGTAATCCCTTTAGCACAGATACGCAGTATTTT. The chain uses TRBV6-5 and TRBJ2-3, with no clear D. V lost 5 bases, J lost 0 bases, and 9 bases lay in between. Germline V lookup: CDR1 MNHEY, CDR2 SVGAGI. The CDR3 is 14 amino acids.

The V call is TRBV19, the J call TRBJ1-1, with a tentative D call TRBD1 (5 bases). With 6 bases removed from V and 4 bases from J, the gap between germline ends came to 18 bases. Germline V CDR1 and CDR2: LNHDA, SQIVND (reference sequence). The CDR3 spans 15 residues. As DNA, the CDR3 is TGTGCCAGTAGATCTTTCACCCTGGGGCGCACTGAAGCTTTCTTT. Its translation is CASRSFTLGRTEAFF.

CDR3 in amino acids: CASSYYAGGPTDTQYF. The CDR3, as DNA: TGTGCCAGCAGTTACTACGCGGGGGGCCCCACAGATACGCAGTATTTT. V is TRBV6-5 and J is TRBJ2-3, with TRBD2 matching over 8 bases. Germline V gene data show CDR1 as MNHEY and CDR2 as SVGAGI. CDR3 length equals 16 residues. V trimming: 1 base; J trimming: 2 bases; junction bases outside the gene matches: 5.

The chain is built from TRBV5-4 and TRBJ1-5; tentatively, D is TRBD1 (5 bases). The germline gives CDR1 SGHNT, CDR2 YYREEE (reference sequence). V lost 0 bases, J lost 2 bases, and 6 bases lay in between. The CDR3 contains 14 residues. CDR3 region: CASSLAGGNQPQHF. The CDR3, as DNA: TGTGCCAGCAGCTTGGCGGGGGGCAATCAGCCCCAGCATTTT.

This clone was observed once. The rearrangement uses TRBV5-1 and TRBJ2-7, with 7 bases identical to TRBD1. CDR3 length: 14 residues. The trim removed 3 bases at V and 2 bases at J, leaving 5 bases unmatched. The germline CDR1 and CDR2 sequences are SGHRS and YFSETQ. This chain's CDR3 is CASSSAGTAYEQYF. Here the CDR3 DNA reads TGCGCCAGCAGCTCAGCCGGGACAGCCTACGAGCAGTACTTC.

V usage is TRBV4-2 and J usage is TRBJ2-3, with 8 bases lining up with TRBD2. J gave up 5 bases and V 0 bases, and 4 bases lay outside the gene matches. Germline lookup yields CDR1 LGHNA and CDR2 YNFKEQ. The CDR3 is 15 amino acids. CDR3 nucleotides: TGTGCCAGCAGCCAAGATGTAGCGGGGAGAGATACGCAGTATTTT. It translates to CASSQDVAGRDTQYF.